The 31 T cell receptor beta chains below come from one sample, sequenced in a study of blood T cell repertoires in COVID-19. Assay: immunoSEQ multiplex PCR; the TCRdb copy retains only in-frame clones and omits some. The sample records roughly 220,000 clones, 80% to 90% being singletons. The material sequenced was peripheral blood. The receptors were gathered from a woman aged 80 or over with COVID-19, enrolled during active disease.

This chain links TRBV6-5 with TRBJ1-6; unclear D gene. The CDR3 spans 13 residues. The V end lost 6 bases, the J end lost 8 bases, and 11 bases lay between the germline ends. CDR1 MNHEY and CDR2 SVGAGI come from the germline V gene. In DNA, the CDR3 is TGTGCCAGCAGCGGAGGGCCCTATTCACCCCTCCACTTT. This translates into CASSGGPYSPLHF.

The genes are TRBV6-5 and TRBJ2-7, with D perhaps matching TRBD2 (6 bases). Trimming shortened V by 10 bases and J by 3 bases, and 16 bases separated the two germline ends. Germline values: CDR1 MNHEY, CDR2 SVGAGI. This CDR3 is 13 amino acids long. CDR3 sequence (DNA): TGTGCCACCACCGGGACTCGATACTACGAGCAGTACTTC. Translating gives CATTGTRYYEQYF.

The chain couples TRBV4-2 to TRBJ2-1; 9 bases are a match to TRBD2. The germline gives CDR1 LGHNA, CDR2 YNFKEQ. The CDR3 runs to 17 residues. V shed 4 bases and J 3 bases; nucleotides not matched to a gene: 10. The CDR3 region has the DNA TGTGCCAGCAGCCCCGGAATAGCGGGAGACATCTACAATGAGCAGTTCTTC. Protein sequence: CASSPGIAGDIYNEQFF.

This chain connects TRBV19 to TRBJ1-4, with D possibly matching TRBD1 (6 bases). V was cut by 9 bases and J by 5 bases, with 19 bases left in between. This CDR3 comprises 15 residues. In germline, CDR1 is LNHDA, CDR2 SQIVND (reference sequence). CDR3 loop: CASAYVTGLNEKLFF. The CDR3, as DNA: TGTGCCAGCGCTTATGTTACAGGGTTGAATGAAAAACTGTTTTTT.

The chain employs TRBV3-1 (or the pseudogene TRBV3-2) and TRBJ2-4; maybe TRBD1 (5 bases). Trimming pared 4 bases from V and 9 bases from J, leaving 16 bases between. The CDR3 sequence is 14 residues long. In germline, CDR1 is LGHDT, CDR2 YNNKEL (reference sequence). The CDR3 sequence is CASSRSDSRGIQYF. CDR3 in DNA: TGTGCCAGCAGCCGATCCGACAGTCGTGGCATTCAGTACTTC.

The sample holds one count of this clone. The gene calls are TRBV11-2 and TRBJ2-3, with 11 bases fitting TRBD2. Germline V gene sequence: CDR1 SGHAT, CDR2 FQNNGV. J lost 6 bases, V lost 6 bases, and 11 bases had no gene match. CDR3 size: 16 residues. This CDR3 reads CASSPSSGRAADTQYF. The CDR3 region has the DNA TGTGCCAGCAGTCCTAGTAGCGGGAGGGCAGCCGATACGCAGTATTTT.

The chain couples TRBV7-8 to TRBJ2-7, with TRBD2 matching over 8 bases. Germline V lookup: CDR1 SGHVS, CDR2 FQNEAQ. The CDR3 totals 14 residues. The ends lost 3 bases at V and 1 base at J; junction bases unmatched: 2. The CDR3 spells CASSFAGGSYEQYF. The CDR3 DNA reads TGTGCCAGCAGCTTCGCGGGGGGTTCCTACGAGCAGTACTTC.

This clone was observed once. This rearrangement joins TRBV10-3 to TRBJ1-2; possible D gene TRBD1, 6 bases. The CDR3 is 15 amino acids. Trimming removed 3 bases at V and 2 bases at J, with 13 bases between. Germline loops: CDR1 ENHRY, CDR2 SYGVKD. The CDR3: CAISERDRQNYGYTF. The CDR3 nucleotides read TGTGCCATCAGTGAACGAGACAGGCAAAACTATGGCTACACCTTC.

The V gene is TRBV30, the J gene TRBJ1-4; 7 positions agree with TRBD1. CDR1 is GTSNPN and CDR2 is SVGIG in the germline V gene (reference sequence). Trimming took 8 bases from V and 7 from J; bases not matched to a gene: 7. The CDR3 is made up of 12 amino acids. For the CDR3, the DNA is TGTGCCCGAGGGGGCGCTTTTGAAAAACTGTTTTTT. Its protein is CARGGAFEKLFF.

This clone was seen a handful of times. The chain recombines TRBV5-1 with TRBJ2-2, with a possible D match to TRBD2 (5 bases). Trimming shortened V by 0 bases and J by 1 base, and 7 bases separated the two germline ends. The CDR3 extends over 15 amino acids. The germline gives CDR1 SGHRS, CDR2 YFSETQ. This CDR3 reads CASSLGAVNTGELFF. As DNA, the CDR3 is TGCGCCAGCAGCTTGGGAGCGGTGAACACCGGGGAGCTGTTTTTT.

The CDR3 DNA reads TGTGCCAGCAGTTACATTCAGGGCAATGAGCAGTTCTTC. Its translation is CASSYIQGNEQFF. The V call is TRBV2, the J call TRBJ2-1, with TRBD1 as a possible D gene (5 bases). The CDR3 loop spans 13 amino acids. V lost 5 bases to trimming and J lost 6 bases, with 11 bases between them. Per germline, CDR1 SNHLY and CDR2 FYNNEI.

This chain uses TRBV19 with TRBJ2-3; D gene uncertain. V was pared by 6 bases and J by 2 bases, with 15 bases between. The germline V gene has CDR1 LNHDA and CDR2 SQIVND (reference sequence). The CDR3 spans 15 residues. In nucleotides, the CDR3 is TGTGCCAGTAGCCCCCTCTGGCAGGCCACAGATACGCAGTATTTT. This sequence encodes CASSPLWQATDTQYF.

The CDR3 DNA sequence: TGCGCCACCTTTGAAGGGACTAGCCAAGAGACCCAGTACTTC. Residues: CATFEGTSQETQYF. The chain employs TRBV10-2 and TRBJ2-5; 8 bases are a match to TRBD2. This CDR3 spans 14 amino acids. Germline V gives CDR1 WSHSY, CDR2 SAAADI. Trimming cost V 10 bases and J 1 base; bases outside gene matches: 8.

The chain employs TRBV27 and TRBJ1-4, with D perhaps matching TRBD1 (5 bases). This CDR3 is 15 amino acids long. Trimming took off 0 bases at V and 7 bases at J, with 12 bases between the two ends. Germline lookup yields CDR1 MNHEY and CDR2 SMNVEV (reference sequence). The CDR3 loop is CASSLSRQPGEKLFF. DNA for the CDR3: TGTGCCAGCAGTTTATCGAGACAGCCTGGTGAAAAACTGTTTTTT.

The V call is TRBV5-1, the J call TRBJ1-1; weak D call: TRBD1 (5 bases). Trimming removed 0 bases from V and 6 bases from J, with 9 bases in between. The CDR3 runs 13 residues. The V gene's germline CDR1 is SGHRS and CDR2 YFSETQ. CDR3 sequence reads: CASSLGAGSEAFF. As DNA, the CDR3 is TGCGCCAGCAGCTTGGGCGCAGGGTCTGAAGCTTTCTTT. The full variable domain, in which reference TRBV5-1 and TRBJ1-1 provide the parts outside the CDR3, is KAGVTQTPRYLIKTRGQQVTLSCSPISGHRSVSWYQQTPGQGLQFLFEYFSETQRNKGNFPGRFSGRQFSNSRSEMNVSTLELGDSALYLCASSLGAGSEAFFGQGTRLTVV.

V gene TRBV27 combines with J gene TRBJ1-5; weak D call: TRBD1 (5 bases). CDR3 length equals 15 residues. Germline CDR1 reads MNHEY; CDR2 reads SMNVEV (reference sequence). The germline V and J ends were trimmed by 3 bases and 4 bases, with 13 bases remaining between them. The CDR3, as DNA: TGTGCCAGCAGTTTGTCGGGGGTGGCAAATCAGCCCCAGCATTTT. It codes for CASSLSGVANQPQHF.

The gene calls are TRBV4-3 and TRBJ2-4; a possible D gene is TRBD1 (6 bases). V lost 0 bases and J lost 11, with 11 bases in between. This CDR3 has 13 amino acids. Looked up from germline, CDR1 is LGHNA and CDR2 is YSLEER. The CDR3 loop reads CASSQEGTIVQYF. The CDR3 region has the DNA TGCGCCAGCAGCCAAGAGGGGACAATCGTTCAGTACTTC.

This clone was counted only a few times. Other DNA sequences within the sample encode an identical CDR3. CDR3 sequence reads: CASSSGDTQYF. CDR3 nucleotide sequence: TGCGCCAGCAGCTCGGGAGATACGCAGTATTTT. This sequence joins TRBV5-1 and TRBJ2-3, with D uncertain. Germline-derived CDR1 and CDR2 are SGHRS and YFSETQ. The CDR3 totals 11 residues. Trimming cost V 3 bases and J 5 bases, with 4 bases left between them.

The V call is TRBV29-1, the J call TRBJ2-3; perhaps TRBD2 as D (6 bases). The CDR3 spans 16 residues. Germline V gives CDR1 SQVTM, CDR2 ANQGSEA. The V end was cut by 3 bases, the J end by 0 bases, with 16 bases between. CDR3 amino acids: CSVEAGPTTSTDTQYF. For the CDR3, the DNA is TGCAGCGTTGAGGCGGGGCCCACTACTAGCACAGATACGCAGTATTTT.

The V and J genes are TRBV4-2 and TRBJ2-5; 12 bases agree with TRBD1. In germline, CDR1 is LGHNA, CDR2 YNFKEQ. The CDR3 has 16 residues. V was pared by 4 bases and J by 5 bases, with 8 bases of the junction left unmatched. The CDR3 DNA is TGTGCCAGCAGCCCACTCGGGACAGGGGGCGGGGAGACCCAGTACTTC. Translated: CASSPLGTGGGETQYF.

The chain joins TRBV10-1 to TRBJ2-5; 14 bases agree with TRBD2. V shed 6 bases and J 1 base; nucleotides not matched to a gene: 1. The CDR3 runs 15 residues. Germline lookup yields CDR1 WNHNN and CDR2 SYGVQD (reference sequence). CDR3 residues: CASRGLAGAQETQYF. The CDR3 nucleotides read TGCGCCAGCAGGGGACTAGCGGGGGCCCAAGAGACCCAGTACTTC.

The chain links TRBV28 to TRBJ1-1; D is unresolved. The CDR3 runs 14 residues. Germline loops: CDR1 MDHEN, CDR2 SYDVKM. Trimming cost V 3 bases and J 3 bases, with 11 bases left between them. The CDR3 DNA follows: TGTGCCAGCAGTTTGGGCCCGGGGTACACTGAAGCTTTCTTT. The encoded protein is CASSLGPGYTEAFF.

This clone has a handful of counts. This sequence joins TRBV30 and TRBJ1-2; TRBD1 is a possible D gene (5 bases). The CDR3 has 15 residues. V gave up 1 base and J gave up 4 bases, with 16 bases separating them. CDR1 and CDR2 from the germline V gene are GTSNPN and SVGIG (reference sequence). The CDR3 region has the DNA TGTGCCTGGAGTGGGAGGGGCAGGGTGTCCTATGGCTACACCTTC. Translated, it gives CAWSGRGRVSYGYTF.

The chain uses TRBV3-1 (or the pseudogene TRBV3-2) and TRBJ2-7, with no clear D. Germline CDR1 reads LGHDT; CDR2 reads YNNKEL (reference sequence). The CDR3 sequence is 13 residues long. Trimming left V 2 bases short and J 3 bases short, with 8 bases between. The CDR3 reads CASSQILFYEQYF. The DNA of the CDR3 is TGTGCCAGCAGCCAAATACTCTTCTACGAGCAGTACTTC.

The rearrangement uses TRBV5-1 and TRBJ2-2, with 10 bases aligning to TRBD1. The CDR3 covers 16 residues. V dropped 2 bases and J dropped 7; count of bases not matched to a gene: 8. The germline gives CDR1 SGHRS, CDR2 YFSETQ. CDR3 protein: CASSFPGQGSGGELFF. The CDR3, as DNA: TGCGCCAGCAGCTTTCCGGGACAGGGGAGCGGCGGGGAGCTGTTTTTT.

V is TRBV11-3 and J is TRBJ1-2; D unresolved. The V end lost 3 bases, the J end lost 2 bases, and 10 bases lay between the germline ends. Germline V CDR1 and CDR2: SGHNT, YENEEA. CDR3 length equals 14 residues. The CDR3 DNA follows: TGTGCCAGCAGCTTTTTCGGGAGGAACTATGGCTACACCTTC. It is translated as CASSFFGRNYGYTF.

The gene calls are TRBV27 and TRBJ1-5, with TRBD1 matching 7 bases. The CDR3 has 15 residues. The V segment lost 6 bases and the J segment 3 bases; nucleotides outside the gene matches: 8. Per the germline V gene, CDR1 is MNHEY and CDR2 is SMNVEV (reference sequence). CDR3 region: CASSLEGQINQPQHF. CDR3 coding DNA: TGTGCCAGCAGCTTAGAGGGACAGATCAATCAGCCCCAGCATTTT.

The V call is TRBV5-1, the J call TRBJ1-1; TRBD1 might be the D (5 bases). Trimming cost V 2 bases and J 0 bases, with 8 bases left between them. The CDR3 is 14 residues long. Germline loops: CDR1 SGHRS, CDR2 YFSETQ. CDR3 nucleotide sequence: TGCGCCAGCAGCTTTCTAGGGGTGAACACTGAAGCTTTCTTT. Protein sequence: CASSFLGVNTEAFF.

This clone is a singleton in its sample. The genes are TRBV25-1 and TRBJ2-2; no firm D call. Trimming pared 8 bases from V and 0 bases from J, leaving 10 bases between. The CDR3 contains 14 residues. CDR1 and CDR2 (germline): MGHDK, SYGVNS. The CDR3 DNA reads TGTGCCAGCGCTGAGCAACCGAACACCGGGGAGCTGTTTTTT. The encoded protein is CASAEQPNTGELFF.

The chain carries TRBV5-1 and TRBJ1-1; TRBD1 might be the D (6 bases). The CDR3 is 13 residues long. V lost 6 bases, J lost 2 bases, and 11 bases lay in between. Per the germline V gene, CDR1 is SGHRS and CDR2 is YFSETQ. The CDR3 is CASTSGDNTEAFF. The CDR3, as DNA: TGCGCCAGCACCTCAGGGGATAACACTGAAGCTTTCTTT.

The rearrangement joins TRBV29-1 to TRBJ2-6, with unresolved D. The CDR3 consists of 14 residues. Trimming cost V 4 bases and J 1 base, with 8 bases left between them. Germline V CDR1 and CDR2: SQVTM, ANQGSEA. The CDR3 bases are TGCAGCGTTGTAGGAGAGTCTGGGGCCAACGTCCTGACTTTC. Its protein product is CSVVGESGANVLTF.